This T cell receptor beta chain was identified during a study of blood T cell repertoires in COVID-19. Across the study: Collection of acute and convalescent COVID-19 samples took place in the United States, Italy and Spain. PBMCs, B-cell-depleted T cells, or T cells were the source of the cDNA or gDNA that made up the material.

Germline V gene data show CDR1 as SGHVS and CDR2 as FQNEAQ. Germline trimming cut 2 bases from V and 4 bases from J; bases unmatched to any gene: 2. The CDR3 sequence is 15 residues long. In the original processing: Amplified reference gene primers provided the basis for estimating nucleated cell counts. Libraries were prepared by immunoSEQ multiplex PCR; TCRdb keeps only in-frame clonotypes and omits some of them. V, J and clone size are taken as reported in that table, and D and trimming were inferred from the DNA itself. The sample consists of about 50,000 clones, 86% of them appearing once. Specimen: peripheral blood. The source of this sequence is a woman between 55 and 75 years old with acute or convalescent COVID-19. The J gene is TRBJ2-5, the V gene TRBV7-8, with 12 positions matching TRBD2. CDR3 nucleotide sequence: TGTGCCAGCAGCTTACAGACTAGCGGGAGAGAGACCCAGTACTTC. Its translation: CASSLQTSGRETQYF.